The present T cell receptor (beta chain) was sequenced within a study of beta chain features in type 1 diabetes. As for this clone: Other DNA sequences within the sample encode an identical CDR3.

This CDR3 comprises 13 residues. CDR1 and CDR2 (germline): KGHSH, LQKENI. V lost 3 bases and J 1 base, leaving 6 bases between the germline ends. The whole isolated RNA underwent reverse transcription, so sequencing captured expressed TCRB transcripts. The protocol was immunoSEQ multiplex PCR, while the TCRdb copy is restricted to in-frame clones and leaves out a portion. This table holds roughly 500,000 clones, roughly 30% found once. V usage is TRBV18 and J usage is TRBJ1-1; D not resolved. Sequencing input: naive CD4+ T cells from blood. This sequence originates from a man between 18 and 35 years old in good health. The CDR3 nucleotides are TGTGCCAGCTCACCGTCCGGGAACACTGAAGCTTTCTTT. Its translation: CASSPSGNTEAFF. The full variable domain, completed using reference TRBV18 and TRBJ1-1, is NAGVMQNPRHLVRRRGQEARLRCSPMKGHSHVYWYRQLPEEGLKFMVYLQKENIIDESGMPKERFSAEFPKEGPSILRIQQVVRGDSAAYFCASSPSGNTEAFFGQGTRLTVV.